The present T cell receptor (beta chain) was sequenced within a study of cytomegalovirus exposure and HLA in healthy donors. This clone came up once. The PCR used 60 Vbeta and 13 Jbeta primers. Profiling relied on immunoSEQ multiplex PCR, and the TCRdb table lists in-frame clones only, not all of them. The sample has under 200,000 clones, over 60% seen once. The V and J ends lost 6 bases and 4 bases respectively, with 15 bases between them. The CDR3 loop spans 15 amino acids. CDR1 MNHEY and CDR2 SVGAGI come from the germline V gene. The sequence came from a man aged 35 to 55 in good health and CMV-seronegative. Sequencing was performed on PBMCs. This sequence joins TRBV6-5 and TRBJ2-2; tentatively, D is TRBD2 (7 bases). The CDR3 DNA reads as TGTGCCAGCAGCCTGGGGGGGGCCGGCACCGGGGAGCTGTTTTTT. Protein product: CASSLGGAGTGELFF.